The following is a T cell receptor (beta chain) sequence with its context. Its antigen is currently unknown. Assay used: immunoSEQ multiplex PCR; TCRdb lists only in-frame clones, some missing. The sample carries 30,000 to 35,000 clones, approximately 90% recorded once. The length of the CDR3 is 15 residues. V shed 0 bases, J shed 4 bases, and the junction held 5 bases outside the gene matches. CDR1 and CDR2 (germline): MGHDK, SYGVNS. This sample was taken from a study of regulatory and conventional T cells in RAG deficiency. The study, taken as a whole, reports: Shannon entropy fell and Simpson indices rose in RAG-deficient patients. Omenn patients showed >80% Treg-Tconv overlap and shorter CDR3 lengths.

The data also belong to a second study, concerning regulatory T cells. That report adds: The primer mix had 52 TRBV and 13 TRBJ primers.

This receptor was obtained from a human donor in good health. The chain is built from TRBV25-1 and TRBJ1-2; TRBD1 matches at 7 bases. The sequenced sample consisted of CD8+ T cells sorted from blood. The DNA for the CDR3 is TGTGCCAGCAGTGAATACGGGACAGCCCTCTATGGCTACACCTTC. Protein product: CASSEYGTALYGYTF.